This TCR beta chain was retrieved from a study of human T cells and chemical hapten exposure. Overall study context: During the approximately 25-week study period, patients had diphenylcyclopropenone applied to the scalp every week. DPC at 0.01% went onto the upper back in patch tests, read at 6 days.

Using its own MiXCR run on the RACE reads, TCRdb lists one record per CDR3 protein. This sample yields around 300,000 distinct CDR3 sequences, of which roughly 6% are seen a single time; more than 8% belongs to the top ten. Trimming cost V 5 bases and J 6 bases, with 14 bases left between them. The CDR3 is made up of 14 amino acids. The time point is: pre-sensitization, week 0. Sample treatment: therapeutic diphenylcyclopropenone sensitization with weekly scalp DPC. Blood sampling preceded each patch test application. Whole blood that had not been fractionated was the source of extracted total RNA. The starting material was whole blood, obtained in connection with sensitization to the hapten diphenylcyclopropenone (DPC). This chain links TRBV12-3 or TRBV12-4 with TRBJ1-5; possibly TRBD1 for D (5 bases). This receptor was taken from a woman aged 18-29 years with alopecia areata. Some clones in this sample may be carry-over from other donors' samples. CDR3 coding DNA: TGTGCCAGCAGTGGGGGTAACGAAGGTCAGCCCCAGCATTTT. It specifies CASSGGNEGQPQHF.